This T cell receptor beta chain was found in a study of blood T cell repertoires in COVID-19. About the study: There were acute and convalescent COVID-19 samples, and they came from the United States, Italy and Spain. In each case, the material was cDNA or gDNA derived from T cells, B-cell-depleted T cells, or PBMCs.

The authors' processing: For nucleated cells, counts were estimated from reference gene primer amplification. Method: immunoSEQ multiplex PCR; TCRdb's copy keeps in-frame clones and lacks some. V, J and clone size are taken as reported in that table, and D and trimming were inferred from the DNA itself. Of approximately 190,000 clones in the sample, 70% to 90% are singletons; the top ten hold roughly 5.3%. The V end lost 5 bases, the J end lost 4 bases, and 8 bases lay between the germline ends. This CDR3 spans 11 amino acids. Germline lookup yields CDR1 DFQATT and CDR2 SNEGSKA (reference sequence). Sequenced: peripheral blood. This TCR derives from a woman between 65 and 79 years old with active or convalescent COVID-19. The chain combines TRBV20-1 with TRBJ2-5, with TRBD2 as a possible D gene (5 bases). In nucleotides, the CDR3 is TGCAGTGCTCCACTAGGAGAGACCCAGTACTTC. It specifies CSAPLGETQYF.